Below are 7 T cell receptor beta chains sequenced from a single sample in a study of blood T cell repertoires in COVID-19. Only in-frame clones appear in the TCRdb table, and some are missing; sequencing was by immunoSEQ multiplex PCR. The sample has roughly 320,000 clones; roughly 85% are singletons. The sequencing sample was made of peripheral blood. These receptors all stem from a human donor in a cohort sampled during active COVID-19.

The rearrangement joins TRBV11-3 to TRBJ1-6, with 7 bases identical to TRBD1. CDR1 is SGHNT and CDR2 is YENEEA in the germline V gene. V dropped 10 bases and J dropped 8; count of bases not matched to a gene: 20. The CDR3 is 17 residues long. CDR3: CATPRWGTAIGYSPLHF. The CDR3 coding sequence is TGTGCCACTCCGAGGTGGGGGACAGCCATAGGGTATTCACCCCTCCACTTT.

This chain connects TRBV6-5 to TRBJ1-4; D uncertain. This CDR3 is 15 amino acids long. Trimming left V 2 bases short and J 8 bases short, with 15 bases between. Germline CDR1 MNHEY, CDR2 SVGAGI. CDR3 region: CASSYRLEVREKLFF. In nucleotides, the CDR3 is TGTGCCAGCAGTTACCGGTTGGAGGTCCGGGAAAAACTGTTTTTT.

V usage is TRBV7-9 and J usage is TRBJ1-1; 9 bases align to TRBD1. CDR1 and CDR2 (germline): SEHNR, FQNEAQ (reference sequence). V shed 5 bases, J shed 4 bases, and the junction held 11 bases outside the gene matches. The CDR3 sequence is 16 residues long. The CDR3 protein is CASSPRNRGLVTEAFF. The CDR3 bases are TGTGCCAGCAGCCCGCGGAACAGGGGGCTGGTCACTGAAGCTTTCTTT.

This clone was seen more than once but under ten times. The chain combines TRBV5-1 with TRBJ1-1, with TRBD1 matching 12 bases. The CDR3 consists of 14 residues. CDR1 and CDR2 (germline): SGHRS, YFSETQ. Trimming took 4 bases from V and 7 from J; bases not matched to a gene: 5. CDR3 protein: CASSRDRGQGEAFF. The CDR3 region has the DNA TGCGCCAGCAGCCGGGACAGGGGGCAAGGTGAAGCTTTCTTT.

The chain links TRBV30 to TRBJ2-3; tentative D call: TRBD2 (5 bases). V shed 3 bases and J shed 2 bases, with 15 bases lying between them. In germline, CDR1 is GTSNPN, CDR2 SVGIG (reference sequence). CDR3 length: 15 residues. The DNA for the CDR3 is TGTGCCTGGAGCAGATTTGGGGAGCTCACAGATACGCAGTATTTT. It codes for CAWSRFGELTDTQYF.

The chain couples TRBV6-5 to TRBJ1-2; possible D gene TRBD1, 6 bases. This CDR3 comprises 10 residues. Germline CDR1 MNHEY, CDR2 SVGAGI. Trimming took off 6 bases at V and 11 bases at J, with 10 bases between the two ends. The CDR3 DNA is TGTGCCAGCAGGTTACAGGGATACACCTTC. This codes for CASRLQGYTF.

This clone has just one count. The chain uses TRBV5-1 and TRBJ2-3, with D perhaps matching TRBD2 (7 bases). V was clipped by 4 bases and J by 3 bases, with 18 bases between them. The CDR3 has 16 residues. Germline loops: CDR1 SGHRS, CDR2 YFSETQ. CDR3 nucleotides: TGCGCCAGCAGCCAAGAGGGGGGGCCCTTAACAGATACGCAGTATTTT. Translating gives CASSQEGGPLTDTQYF.